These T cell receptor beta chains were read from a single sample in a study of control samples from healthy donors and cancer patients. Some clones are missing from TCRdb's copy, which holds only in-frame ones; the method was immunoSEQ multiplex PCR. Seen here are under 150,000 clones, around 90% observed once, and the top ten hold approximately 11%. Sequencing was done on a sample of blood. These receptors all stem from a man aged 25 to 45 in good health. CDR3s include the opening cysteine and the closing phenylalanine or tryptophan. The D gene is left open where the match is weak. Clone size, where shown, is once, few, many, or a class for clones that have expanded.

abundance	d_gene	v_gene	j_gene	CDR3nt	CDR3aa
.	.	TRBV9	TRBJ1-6	TGTGCCAGCAGCGTCCACGGGGGAGTCAATAATTCACCCCTCCACTTT	CASSVHGGVNNSPLHF
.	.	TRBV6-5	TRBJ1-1	TGTGCGGTCGAGGGTGAGAACACTGAAGCTTTCTTT	CAVEGENTEAFF
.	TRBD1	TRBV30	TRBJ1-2	TGTGCCTGGAGTGTTGACAGGGGGCCGGCCGGCTACACCTTC	CAWSVDRGPAGYTF
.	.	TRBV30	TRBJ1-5	TGTGCCTGGAGGTCTGGACAGCGCAATCAGCCCCAGCATTTT	CAWRSGQRNQPQHF
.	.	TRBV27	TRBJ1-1	TGTGCCAGCAGTTCCTCGTGGACCGCTAACACTGAAGCTTTCTTT	CASSSSWTANTEAFF
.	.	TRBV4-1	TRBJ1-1	TGCGCCAGCAGCCTCTTCGGACTGGAGAACACTGAAGCTTTCTTT	CASSLFGLENTEAFF
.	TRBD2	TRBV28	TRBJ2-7	TGTGCCAGCAGGACTAGCGGGTTTTACGAGCAGTACTTC	CASRTSGFYEQYF
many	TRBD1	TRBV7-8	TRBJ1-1	TGTGCCAGCAGCTTAGGCGGGACAGCCTACACTGAAGCTTTCTTT	CASSLGGTAYTEAFF
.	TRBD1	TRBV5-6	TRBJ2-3	TGTGCCAGCAGCTCCTTGTCGGACAGGGTGCCTGCAGATACGCAGTATTTT	CASSSLSDRVPADTQYF
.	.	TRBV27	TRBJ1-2	TGTGCCAGCAGTTTATCGGCTGGCACCTACTATGGCTACACCTTC	CASSLSAGTYYGYTF
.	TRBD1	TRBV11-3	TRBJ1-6	TGTGCCAGCCAGGGGGCTTGGAATTCACCCCTCCACTTT	CASQGAWNSPLHF
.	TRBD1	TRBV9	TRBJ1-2	TGTGCCAGCAAACGTACAGGGGGCGGCTATGGCTACACCTTC	CASKRTGGGYGYTF
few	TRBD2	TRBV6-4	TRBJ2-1	TGTGCCAGCAGCCACTCTCCGGGACTAGCTTCGGATGAGCAGTTCTTC	CASSHSPGLASDEQFF
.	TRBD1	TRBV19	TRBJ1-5	TGTGCCACGCAGACAGGGGCTCAGCCCCAGCATTTT	CATQTGAQPQHF
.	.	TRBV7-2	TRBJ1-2	TGTGCCAGCAGCTTTTTAGTGGGGGCTAACTATGGCTACACCTTC	CASSFLVGANYGYTF
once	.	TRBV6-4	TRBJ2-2	TGTGCCAGCAGTGACGGGGAGGACACCGGGGAGCTGTTTTTT	CASSDGEDTGELFF
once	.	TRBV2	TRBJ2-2	TGTGCCAGCAGGCCCGGACTGGCCCCCGGGGAGCTGTTTTTT	CASRPGLAPGELFF
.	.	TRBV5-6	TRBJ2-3	TGTGCCAGCAGCTTGGCGACGGGAGATACGCAGTATTTT	CASSLATGDTQYF
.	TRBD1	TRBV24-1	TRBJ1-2	TGTGCCACGAAAATGACAGGGGACTATGGCTACACCTTC	CATKMTGDYGYTF
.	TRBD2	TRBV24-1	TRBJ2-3	TGTGCCACCAGTGATAGCGGGAGGACAGATACGCAGTATTTT	CATSDSGRTDTQYF
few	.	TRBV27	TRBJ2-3	TGTGCCAGCAGTCCGGAGGGAGGCACAGATACGCAGTATTTT	CASSPEGGTDTQYF
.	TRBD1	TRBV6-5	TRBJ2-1	TGTGCCAGCACTCTAGCCGGGACAGCCTACAATGAGCAGTTCTTC	CASTLAGTAYNEQFF
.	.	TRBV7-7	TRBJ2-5	TGTGCTAGCAGCTTAGGAGGGGAAGAGACCCAGTACTTC	CASSLGGEETQYF
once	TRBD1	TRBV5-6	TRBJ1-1	TGTGCCAGCAGCTCAACCGGGACAGGAGAGAACACTGAAGCTTTCTTT	CASSSTGTGENTEAFF
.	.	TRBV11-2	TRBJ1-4	TGTGCCAGCAGTCCTCACATCTCGGAAAAACTGTTTTTT	CASSPHISEKLFF
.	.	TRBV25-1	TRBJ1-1	TGTGCCAGCAGTGTAGGGATGTTCTCCACTGAAGCTTTCTTT	CASSVGMFSTEAFF
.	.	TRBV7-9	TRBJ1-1	TGTGCCAGCACTCCGGACGGCCGGGTAGCTTTCTTT	CASTPDGRVAFF
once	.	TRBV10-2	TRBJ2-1	TGCGCCAGCAGTGAGTCGTTATCGAGTAGGACCTACAATGAGCAGTTCTTC	CASSESLSSRTYNEQFF
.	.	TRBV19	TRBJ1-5	TGTGCCAGTAGTATAGTTCCCGAGGTCCAGCCCCAGCATTTT	CASSIVPEVQPQHF
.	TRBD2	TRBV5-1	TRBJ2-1	TGCGCCAGCAGCTCGAGAAGCGGGATAGTAAACAATGAGCAGTTCTTC	CASSSRSGIVNNEQFF
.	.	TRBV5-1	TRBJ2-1	TGCGCCAGCAGCTCTCAGGGGGGCTACTCCTACAATGAGCAGTTCTTC	CASSSQGGYSYNEQFF
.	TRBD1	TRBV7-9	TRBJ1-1	TGTGCCAGCAGTACTGGGACAGGATATAACACTGAAGCTTTCTTT	CASSTGTGYNTEAFF
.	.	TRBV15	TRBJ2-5	TGTGCCACCAGCAGACGATACAGGGTTGGTAGCCAAGAGACCCAGTACTTC	CATSRRYRVGSQETQYF
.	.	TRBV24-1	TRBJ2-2	TGTGCCACCAGAGGATCAGGGACCACCGGGGAGCTGTTTTTT	CATRGSGTTGELFF
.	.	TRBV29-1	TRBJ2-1	TGCAGCGTTGAAGGTAACGTGTTCGATGAGCAGTTCTTC	CSVEGNVFDEQFF
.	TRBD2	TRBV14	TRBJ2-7	TGTGCCAGCAGCCAATTCATTTCGACGGACGGACTAGCGGGAGGCTACGAGCAGTACTTC	CASSQFISTDGLAGGYEQYF
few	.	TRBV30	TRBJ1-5	TGTGCCTGGAGTGTAGGGGGGCTTCAGCCCCAGCATTTT	CAWSVGGLQPQHF
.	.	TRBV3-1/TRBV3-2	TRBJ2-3	TGTGCCAGCAGCCAATATGGAGCAGATACGCAGTATTTT	CASSQYGADTQYF
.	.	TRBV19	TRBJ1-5	TGTGCCAGTAGTTCCTCCCAAGGGGCCTACAATCAGCCCCAGCATTTT	CASSSSQGAYNQPQHF
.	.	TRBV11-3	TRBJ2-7	TGTGCCAGCAGCTTAGATGGTAGTTTGATACGCGAGCAGTACTTC	CASSLDGSLIREQYF
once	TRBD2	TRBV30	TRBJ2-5	TGTGCCTGGAGTGGCCGTCCGACTAGCTTCGGCGGGACCCAGTACTTC	CAWSGRPTSFGGTQYF
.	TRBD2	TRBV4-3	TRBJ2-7	TGCGCCAGCAGCCAAGAGGTTATAGAACTAGCGGCAACCTACGAGCAGTACTTC	CASSQEVIELAATYEQYF
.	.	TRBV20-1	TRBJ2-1	TGCAGTGCTATCGAACTAGGTTTGGGGTTCTTC	CSAIELGLGFF
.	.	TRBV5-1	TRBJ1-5	TGCGCCAGCAGCTGGGGCGGGAATTCGGGCAATCAGCCCCAGCATTTT	CASSWGGNSGNQPQHF
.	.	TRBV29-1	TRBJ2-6	TGCAGCGTCACAGGGTCCGGGGCCAACGTCCTGACTTTC	CSVTGSGANVLTF
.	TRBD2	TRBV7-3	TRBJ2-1	TGTGCCAGCAGCCTAGGAACCGGGACTAGCGGGATGAATGAGCAGTTCTTC	CASSLGTGTSGMNEQFF
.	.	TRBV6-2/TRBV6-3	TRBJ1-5	TGTGCCAGCAGTCTTTATCTTAGCAATCAGCCCCAGCATTTT	CASSLYLSNQPQHF
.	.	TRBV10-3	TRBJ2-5	TGTGCCATCAGTGGTGGGGGAGTGGAGACCCAGTACTTC	CAISGGGVETQYF
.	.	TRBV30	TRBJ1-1	TGTGCCTGGAGAGGGGGGACTGAAGCTTTCTTT	CAWRGGTEAFF
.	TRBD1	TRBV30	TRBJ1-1	TGTGCCTGGAGTTTAGGGACAGCAGTTGAAGCTTTCTTT	CAWSLGTAVEAFF
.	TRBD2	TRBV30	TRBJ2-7	TGTGCCTGGACGCCTAGCGGGAGGCGCGAGCAGTACTTC	CAWTPSGRREQYF